These 19 T cell receptor beta chains share one sample of origin, sequenced in a study of Ad26.COV2.S vaccination and SARS-CoV-2 variants (dated by TCRdb to the early 2020s). What this sample's treatment or condition label stands for: around 19 received Ad26.COV2.S at low or high dose, single or two shots; 5 received placebo; per-sample allocation not given. For vaccine and placebo recipients, repertoires were sequenced using samples collected on day 63 after the first injection. Receptors were amplified or captured by the immunoSEQ multiplex PCR assay. The table comes from immuneACCESS by way of TCRdb, which keeps in-frame sequences with V and J called. Part of the clones is missing from these tables; in studies checked, under half for an unresolved V gene and the rest for unknown reasons. Within this sample are about 400,000 clones, with about 83% of them counted one time only. The top ten clones comprise around 7.3% of the sample.

The sample consisted of peripheral blood, taken in a trial of Ad26.COV2.S vaccine versus placebo. The receptor set was obtained from a person aged 18-65 years who received the Ad26.COV2.S COVID-19 vaccine or a placebo.

The J gene is TRBJ1-5, the V gene TRBV2; unclear D gene. Germline V gene data show CDR1 as SNHLY and CDR2 as FYNNEI. CDR3 length: 13 amino acids. Trimming cost V 6 bases and J 4 bases, with 10 bases left between them. CDR3 coding DNA: TGTGCCAGCAGCCTTCAATGGAATCAGCCCCAGCATTTT. Its translation is CASSLQWNQPQHF.

The J gene is TRBJ2-7, the V gene TRBV4-1; 11 bases match TRBD2. CDR1 is MGHRA and CDR2 is YSYEKL in the germline V gene. This CDR3 contains 16 residues. V gave up 4 bases and J gave up 2 bases; unmatched junction bases: 7. CDR3 in DNA: TGCGCCAGCAGCCGGATACTAGCGGGAGCTACCTACGAGCAGTACTTC. Encoded protein: CASSRILAGATYEQYF.

This sequence joins TRBV18 and TRBJ2-7, with D possibly being TRBD1 or TRBD2 (5 bases each). The CDR3 length is 15 residues. Germline assignment: CDR1 KGHSH and CDR2 LQKENI. V was cut by 6 bases and J by 0 bases, with 15 bases left in between. CDR3 bases: TGTGCCAGCTCCCGGGGACGGCCTAGCTCCTACGAGCAGTACTTC. Translation: CASSRGRPSSYEQYF.

The chain is built from TRBV7-9 and TRBJ1-1; TRBD1 might be the D (5 bases). The CDR3 length is 12 residues. CDR1 and CDR2 from the germline V gene are SEHNR and FQNEAQ (reference sequence). V lost 3 bases to trimming and J lost 11 bases, with 13 bases between them. CDR3 in amino acids: CASSFGTGGAFF. CDR3 bases: TGTGCCAGCAGCTTCGGGACGGGTGGGGCTTTCTTT.

The chain uses TRBV2 and TRBJ2-2; tentatively, D is TRBD2 (6 bases). Germline-derived CDR1 and CDR2 are SNHLY and FYNNEI. The V end was cut by 0 bases, the J end by 6 bases, with 11 bases between. The CDR3 runs to 15 residues. The DNA of the CDR3 is TGTGCCAGCAGTGAAGCGGCCCGACTAGCCGGGGAGCTGTTTTTT. This encodes CASSEAARLAGELFF.

This chain's CDR3 is CAISDETDNYGYTF. The CDR3 DNA is TGTGCCATCAGTGACGAGACAGATAACTATGGCTACACCTTC. This chain uses TRBV10-3 with TRBJ1-2, with TRBD1 as a possible D gene (5 bases). V was pared by 3 bases and J by 1 base, with 9 bases between. CDR1 ENHRY and CDR2 SYGVKD come from the germline V gene. The CDR3 runs 14 residues.

The rearrangement links TRBV28 to TRBJ2-3; D gene unclear. Germline CDR1 is MDHEN and CDR2 is SYDVKM. This CDR3 spans 12 amino acids. V shed 8 bases and J shed 5 bases, with 11 bases lying between them. The CDR3 region has the DNA TGTGCCAGCCGACTTCCGCTAGATACGCAGTATTTT. As protein: CASRLPLDTQYF.

Worth noting for this clone: One junction end disagrees with the germline gene, perhaps due to a read error. This sequence joins TRBV4-3 and TRBJ2-7; D unclear. The CDR3 is 14 residues long. Germline V gene lookup returns CDR1 LGHNA and CDR2 YSLEER. This CDR3 reads CASSQDWSSHEQYF. The CDR3 DNA reads as TGCGCCAGCAGCCAAGATTGGAGCTCCCACGAGCAGTACTTC.

The chain combines TRBV2 with TRBJ2-1; D remains unclear. The CDR3 totals 14 residues. V was trimmed by 5 bases and J by 3 bases, leaving 11 bases between them. Looked up from germline, CDR1 is SNHLY and CDR2 is FYNNEI. CDR3 nucleotides: TGTGCCAGCAGTTCCCTCTCAAGCTACAATGAGCAGTTCTTC. This codes for CASSSLSSYNEQFF.

The chain links TRBV25-1 to TRBJ2-3; the D is unclear. Trimming took 3 bases from V and 5 from J, leaving 15 bases between them. The CDR3 runs 15 residues. The germline V gene has CDR1 MGHDK and CDR2 SYGVNS. The CDR3 loop reads CASSDPRPHGDTQYF. CDR3 sequence (DNA): TGTGCCAGCAGTGACCCCAGGCCACATGGAGATACGCAGTATTTT.

The rearrangement links TRBV5-4 to TRBJ1-1, with 7 bases identical to TRBD1. The CDR3 runs to 18 residues. Germline V gene sequence: CDR1 SGHNT, CDR2 YYREEE (reference sequence). The junction had 15 bases not matched to a gene; V was cut back by 4 bases and J by 0 bases. The CDR3 sequence: CASSRYAGQVEMNTEAFF. CDR3 nucleotide sequence: TGTGCCAGCAGCCGATACGCCGGACAGGTAGAAATGAACACTGAAGCTTTCTTT.

The J gene is TRBJ1-2, the V gene TRBV5-5, with D tentatively TRBD1 (5 bases). The CDR3 is 13 residues long. Trimming shortened V by 5 bases and J by 7 bases, and 15 bases separated the two germline ends. The germline V gene encodes CDR1 SGHKS and CDR2 YYEKEE (reference sequence). The chain's CDR3 is CASREGTTGGYTF. CDR3 coding DNA: TGTGCCAGCAGGGAGGGGACCACAGGTGGCTACACCTTC. The full variable domain, rest sourced from reference TRBV5-5 and TRBJ1-2, is DAGVTQSPTHLIKTRGQQVTLRCSPISGHKSVSWYQQVLGQGPQFIFQYYEKEERGRGNFPDRFSARQFPNYSSELNVNALLLGDSALYLCASREGTTGGYTFGSGTRLTVV.

The rearrangement links TRBV18 to TRBJ1-5, with a possible D match to TRBD1 (5 bases). This CDR3 spans 15 amino acids. Trimming removed 6 bases at V and 4 bases at J, with 16 bases between. CDR1 and CDR2 from the germline V gene are KGHSH and LQKENI. The CDR3 spells CASSPQRDRNQPQHF. DNA of the CDR3: TGTGCCAGCTCCCCCCAGAGGGACCGTAATCAGCCCCAGCATTTT.

The chain combines TRBV28 with TRBJ1-5; no reliable D call. CDR3 length: 13 amino acids. Germline V lookup: CDR1 MDHEN, CDR2 SYDVKM. The V gene lost 2 bases and the J gene lost 1 base, with 3 bases spanning the gap. DNA of the CDR3: TGTGCCAGCAGTTTAGTGAGCAATCAGCCCCAGCATTTT. Amino acids: CASSLVSNQPQHF.

As to this clone: One junction end does not reproduce the germline sequence, and a read error may be involved. V and J are TRBV24-1 and TRBJ2-4; unclear D gene. Germline CDR1 reads KGHDR; CDR2 reads SFDVKD. The CDR3 is 8 residues long. CDR3 in amino acids: CATSEGPF. For the CDR3, the DNA is TGTGCCACCAGTGAAGGCCCCTTC.

J is TRBJ1-1 and V is TRBV5-4, with TRBD1 matching 7 bases. Germline values: CDR1 SGHNT, CDR2 YYREEE (reference sequence). The CDR3 spans 15 residues. V gave up 5 bases and J gave up 0 bases; unmatched junction bases: 7. The DNA of the CDR3 is TGTGCCAGCAGATTTACGGGACAGCTGAACACTGAAGCTTTCTTT. Translation: CASRFTGQLNTEAFF.

The chain employs TRBV9 and TRBJ1-3, with D maybe TRBD1 (5 bases). V was cut by 0 bases and J by 2 bases, with 12 bases left in between. The CDR3 sequence is 16 residues long. Germline V CDR1 and CDR2: SGDLS, YYNGEE. The chain's CDR3 is CASSVDPGRTGNTIYF. Written as DNA, the CDR3 is TGTGCCAGCAGCGTAGACCCAGGGAGGACTGGAAACACCATATATTTT.

The CDR3: CASSLGSRSGNTIYF. The CDR3 DNA follows: TGCGCCAGCAGCTTGGGCAGCCGCTCTGGAAACACCATATATTTT. The rearrangement uses TRBV5-1 and TRBJ1-3; D remains ambiguous. The V and J ends lost 0 bases and 0 bases respectively, with 7 bases between them. The CDR3 is 15 amino acids. Germline V CDR1 and CDR2: SGHRS, YFSETQ.

Note on this clone: This clone may be a read error of a much larger clone one base away. The sample contains more than one DNA sequence encoding this CDR3. The J gene is TRBJ2-3, the V gene TRBV7-2; possibly TRBD1 for D (5 bases). Germline loops: CDR1 SGHTA, CDR2 FQGNSA. V dropped 4 bases and J dropped 0 bases, with 5 bases sitting between them. CDR3 length: 13 amino acids. CDR3 sequence reads: CASSWTSTDTQYF. The CDR3 DNA is TGTGCCAGCAGCTGGACAAGCACAGATACGCAGTATTTT.